This TCR beta chain is drawn from a study of cytomegalovirus exposure and HLA in healthy donors. Across the whole study: Among the approximately 400 donors who were genotyped, roughly 86% fell in the genetic ancestry cluster that is associated with self-reported Caucasian donors.

The PCR had 60 Vbeta and 13 Jbeta primers. Produced via immunoSEQ multiplex PCR; TCRdb's table is partial and in-frame only. The table has more than 140,000 clones, almost 85% seen once; the top ten hold about 3.4%. Broader study findings: In vitro data verified a few CMV-associated chains as specific for CMV antigens.

V lost 4 bases and J lost 0, with 16 bases in between. Germline assignment: CDR1 GTSNPN and CDR2 SVGIG (reference sequence). The CDR3 contains 16 residues. This clone was found a few times. Its antigen is currently unknown. This chain joins TRBV30 and TRBJ2-1, with D maybe TRBD1 (5 bases). The source material was PBMCs. This TCR derives from a young man in good health and CMV-seropositive. The CDR3 DNA is TGTGCCTGGAACAAAAAAGACAGCAGCTCCTACAATGAGCAGTTCTTC. It encodes CAWNKKDSSSYNEQFF.